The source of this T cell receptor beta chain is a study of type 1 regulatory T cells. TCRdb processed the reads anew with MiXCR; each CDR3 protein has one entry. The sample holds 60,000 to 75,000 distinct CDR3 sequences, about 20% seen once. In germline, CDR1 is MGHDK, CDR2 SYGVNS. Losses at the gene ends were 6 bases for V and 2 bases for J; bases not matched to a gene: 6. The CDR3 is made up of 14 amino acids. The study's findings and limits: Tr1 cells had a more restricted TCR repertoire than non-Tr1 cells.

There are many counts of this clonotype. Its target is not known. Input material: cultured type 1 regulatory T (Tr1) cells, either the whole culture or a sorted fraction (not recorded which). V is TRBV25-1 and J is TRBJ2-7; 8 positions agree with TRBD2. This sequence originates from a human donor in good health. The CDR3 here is CASRASGGPYEQYF. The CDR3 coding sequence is TGTGCCAGCAGGGCCTCGGGGGGGCCCTACGAGCAGTACTTC.